These 18 T cell receptor beta chains were all obtained from the same sample, sequenced in a study of T cells in women clearing cervical HPV infection. Here immunoSEQ multiplex PCR was the method, and the copy in TCRdb shows in-frame clones only, minus some. The repertoire table contains about 44,000 clones. Material: blood buffy coat. The receptors come from a woman between 18 and 70 years old with a cervical HPV16 infection that either progressed to CIN3+ or cleared (not recorded which).

Comment on this clone: Sequencing ends 3 residues short of the CDR3 end; the germline J gene provides the rest. This rearrangement joins TRBV18 to TRBJ1-1; D is undetermined. The V end lost 5 bases, the J end lost 1 base, and 8 bases lay between the germline ends. The CDR3 length is 13 residues. Looked up from germline, CDR1 is KGHSH and CDR2 is LQKENI. The CDR3 spells CASSEQENTEAFF. The sequenced CDR3 bases are TGTGCCAGCTCAGAGCAGGAGAACACTGAA.

The CDR3: CASGRSSGRRAGNEQFF. The sequenced part of the CDR3 DNA is TGTGCCAGCGGGAGGTCTAGCGGGAGGAGGGCAGGCAATGAG. The V and J genes are TRBV3-1 (or the pseudogene TRBV3-2) and TRBJ2-1; 11 bases line up with TRBD2. The CDR3 end lies 3 residues beyond the end of the read and is filled in from the germline J gene. CDR3 length: 17 amino acids. Trimming removed 8 bases from V and 6 bases from J; junction bases left unmatched: 15. CDR1 and CDR2 (germline): LGHDT, YNNKEL (reference sequence).

Comments on this clone: Read sequence stops 3 residues before the CDR3 end, and the germline J gene provides the missing end. The chain recombines TRBV19 with TRBJ2-3; the D is unclear. The CDR3 runs to 12 residues. In germline, CDR1 is LNHDA, CDR2 SQIVND (reference sequence). This chain's CDR3 is CASEGSGETQYF. The covered CDR3 bases are TGTGCCAGTGAAGGATCAGGAGAGACG.

Worth noting for this clone: Read data end 3 residues before the CDR3 end; the end is taken from the germline J gene. The rearrangement joins TRBV7-8 to TRBJ2-6, with D maybe TRBD2 (5 bases). Between the trimmed V and J ends, which lost 9 bases and 4 bases, there was a span of 19 bases. This CDR3 contains 16 residues. Germline CDR1 reads SGHVS; CDR2 reads FQNEAQ. The part of the CDR3 DNA that was read is TGTGCCAGTGTAGCGTTCGTTGGTGGCGGGGCCAACGTC. Its translation is CASVAFVGGGANV. The complete CDR3 protein is CASVAFVGGGANVLTF.

Worth noting for this clone: The read falls 3 residues short of the CDR3 end, and the missing part is taken from the germline J gene. The chain uses TRBV7-9 and TRBJ2-1; D may be TRBD1 (5 bases). Trimming took off 5 bases at V and 1 base at J, with 12 bases between the two ends. Germline assignment: CDR1 SEHNR and CDR2 FQNEAQ (reference sequence). This CDR3 contains 15 residues. The CDR3 bases that were read are TGTGCCAGCAGCCTACTGCAGGGATCCTACAATGAG. Translated, it gives CASSLLQGSYNE. The whole CDR3 region reads CASSLLQGSYNEQFF.

With regard to this clone: From the germline J gene comes the end of the CDR3, since the read stops 3 residues before it. The chain carries TRBV10-2 and TRBJ1-1, with a tentative D call TRBD1 (5 bases). Germline V CDR1 and CDR2: WSHSY, SAAADI. This CDR3 is built from 12 residues. V was cut by 8 bases and J by 7 bases, with 14 bases left in between. This CDR3 is CASGGRDFEAFF. CDR3 DNA, as far as it was read: TGCGCCAGCGGGGGGAGGGACTTTGAA.

Comments on this clone: With the read ending 3 residues before the CDR3 end, the germline J gene is used to fill in that end. This chain connects TRBV7-6 to TRBJ2-2; 9 bases are shared with TRBD1. This CDR3 is 17 amino acids long. In germline, CDR1 is SGHVS, CDR2 FNYEAQ. Incomplete CDR3 DNA: TGTGCCAGCAGCACAACAACACCGGGACAGGGAAGGGAAAAG. Translating it yields CASSTTTPGQGREK. In full, the CDR3 reads CASSTTTPGQGREKLFF. Using reference TRBV7-6 and TRBJ2-2 for the parts outside the CDR3, the full variable domain is GAGVSQSPRYKVTKRGQDVALRCDPISGHVSLYWYRQALGQGPEFLTYFNYEAQQDKSGLPNDRFSAERPEGSISTLTIQRTEQRDSAMYRCASSTTTPGQGREKLFFGEGSRLTVL.

A note on this clone: Read coverage stops 3 residues before the CDR3 terminus; the germline J gene supplies the remainder. The chain has TRBV5-1 and TRBJ2-3; TRBD2 matches 7 bases. Germline trimming cut 3 bases from V and 2 bases from J; bases unmatched to any gene: 3. CDR1 is SGHRS and CDR2 is YFSETQ in the germline V gene. There are 14 residues in the CDR3. This CDR3 reads CASSWGTITDTQYF. CDR3 DNA (partial): TGCGCCAGCAGCTGGGGGACTATCACAGATACG.

As for this clone: The read comes to an end 3 residues before the CDR3 does, leaving the germline J gene to fill in the end. The J gene is TRBJ1-5, the V gene TRBV7-6; 7 bases are shared with TRBD1. This CDR3 spans 15 amino acids. In germline, CDR1 is SGHVS, CDR2 FNYEAQ. V lost 2 bases, J lost 2 bases, and 3 bases stayed unmatched. The covered CDR3 bases are TGTGCCAGCAGCTTATACAGGGGTCGCAATCAGCCC. Its protein product is CASSLYRGRNQP. The CDR3 reads in full as CASSLYRGRNQPQHF.

Notes on this clone: Coverage ceases 3 residues before the CDR3 finishes, and the germline J gene fills in the end. The J gene is TRBJ1-5, the V gene TRBV12-3 or TRBV12-4, with a tentative D call TRBD1 (6 bases). This CDR3 contains 14 residues. Trimming left V 1 base short and J 6 bases short, with 10 bases between. CDR3 DNA, as far as it was read: TGTGCCAGCAGTTTAGGAGGGGGTAGTCAGCCC. Its translation is CASSLGGGSQP. The whole CDR3 reads CASSLGGGSQPQHF.

Points on this clone: The CDR3 end falls 3 residues outside the read, so it is completed with the germline J gene. The rearrangement joins TRBV11-2 to TRBJ1-3; perhaps TRBD1 as D (5 bases). V was trimmed by 2 bases and J by 2 bases, leaving 7 bases between them. CDR3 length: 14 residues. In germline, CDR1 is SGHAT, CDR2 FQNNGV. CDR3 protein: CASSLWGAGNTIYF. The DNA read from the CDR3 is TGTGCCAGCAGCTTATGGGGGGCTGGAAACACC.

In the case of this clone: Read coverage stops 3 residues before the CDR3 terminus; the germline J gene supplies the remainder. This rearrangement joins TRBV7-2 to TRBJ2-5, with D possibly being TRBD1 (5 bases). V was shortened by 4 bases and J by 5 bases, with 17 bases between the two germline ends. Germline V gene lookup returns CDR1 SGHTA and CDR2 FQGNSA. The CDR3 spans 15 residues. The part of the CDR3 DNA that was read is TGTGCCAGCAGCTCCCAGGGTTCGGACGGGGAGACC. As protein: CASSSQGSDGET. The whole CDR3 reads CASSSQGSDGETQYF. Based on the CDR3 plus reference TRBV7-2 and TRBJ2-5, the full variable domain is GAGVSQSPSNKVTEKGKDVELRCDPISGHTALYWYRQSLGQGLEFLIYFQGNSAPDKSGLPSDRFSAERTGGSVSTLTIQRTQQEDSAVYLCASSSQGSDGETQYFGPGTRLLVL.

To note about this clone: The read ends 3 residues shy of where the CDR3 ends; the end is completed using the germline J gene. The genes are TRBV5-1 and TRBJ1-4; 9 bases line up with TRBD1. The CDR3 runs to 17 residues. CDR1 is SGHRS, CDR2 YFSETQ, per germline. J lost 3 bases, V lost 1 base, and 7 bases had no gene match. The sequenced part of the CDR3 DNA is TGCGCCAGCAGCTTGTCGCTCCGGGACAGGGCTAATGAAAAA. Protein sequence: CASSLSLRDRANEK. The entire CDR3 reads CASSLSLRDRANEKLFF.

Of note for this clone: The read gets to within 3 residues of the CDR3 end, and the germline J gene fills in the rest. The chain recombines TRBV19 with TRBJ2-4, with D possibly TRBD1 on 5 matching bases. The germline V gene has CDR1 LNHDA and CDR2 SQIVND (reference sequence). The CDR3 has 14 amino acids. CDR3 region: CASSIWGGNQPQYF. The part of the CDR3 DNA that was read is TGTGCCAGTAGTATCTGGGGCGGCAATCAGCCT.

The DNA read from the CDR3 is TGTGCCAGCAGACTGACTACCCCGTTGAGGGAAAAA. Translating gives CASRLTTPLREK. The entire CDR3 is CASRLTTPLREKLFF. J is TRBJ1-4 and V is TRBV2; no firm D call. The sequence runs out 3 residues before the end of the CDR3; the remainder is reconstructed from the germline J gene. The CDR3 runs 15 residues. V was trimmed by 6 bases and J by 8 bases, leaving 19 bases between them. Germline CDR1 reads SNHLY; CDR2 reads FYNNEI.

Notes on this clone: One end of the junction is discordant with germline, which a read error may explain. The CDR3 reads CAGSLRGGGYGYTF. Partial CDR3 DNA: TGTGCCGGCAGCTTACGAGGGGGTGGCTATGGC. The genes are TRBV7-2 and TRBJ1-2; the D gene is possibly TRBD1 (6 bases). The read ends 3 residues shy of where the CDR3 ends; the end is completed using the germline J gene. CDR3 length: 14 amino acids. Germline V lookup: CDR1 SGHTA, CDR2 FQGNSA.

Turning to this clone: The read is 3 residues too short to cover the CDR3 end, so that end is filled in from the germline J gene. The chain uses TRBV20-1 and TRBJ2-5; possibly TRBD2 for D (6 bases). The germline gives CDR1 DFQATT, CDR2 SNEGSKA (reference sequence). The CDR3 sequence is 12 residues long. Trimming shortened V by 3 bases and J by 2 bases, and 7 bases separated the two germline ends. Incomplete CDR3 DNA: TGCAGTGCTAGTGGGGGGCAAGAGACC. It codes for CSASGGQET. The entire CDR3 protein reads CSASGGQETQYF.

Of note for this clone: The read ends 3 residues early relative to the CDR3; the germline J gene fills the gap. The chain employs TRBV6-4 and TRBJ1-1; D perhaps matches TRBD1 (6 bases). Trimming cost V 0 bases and J 5 bases, with 10 bases left between them. The V gene's germline CDR1 is MRHNA and CDR2 SNTAGT. The CDR3 consists of 14 residues. Incomplete CDR3 DNA: TGTGCCAGCAGTGACTCGAGTAGGGGGACTGAA. This gives the protein CASSDSSRGTE. The whole CDR3 sequence is CASSDSSRGTEAFF.